Listed below are T cell receptor beta chains from one sample, sequenced in a study of blood T cell repertoires in COVID-19. Clones were read by immunoSEQ multiplex PCR, and TCRdb kept only the in-frame ones, dropping some. Of 220,000 or so clones listed, around nine tenths are singletons. The specimen sequenced was peripheral blood. The receptors were gathered from a man between 60 and 75 years old who had recovered from COVID-19. Both conserved end residues are part of each CDR3. The order of the fields is clone size, J gene, CDR3 length, D gene, V gene, CDR3 protein, CDR3 DNA. The D gene is left open where the match is weak. Part of the rows lack a size; the others show once, few, many or a class for expanded clones.

abundance: NA; j_gene: TRBJ2-2; len: 15; d_gene: NA; v_gene: TRBV4-3; CDR3aa: CASSQEVAVHRELFF; CDR3nt: TGCGCCAGCAGCCAAGAAGTAGCGGTCCACCGGGAGCTGTTTTTT
abundance: NA; j_gene: TRBJ2-7; len: 16; d_gene: NA; v_gene: TRBV28; CDR3aa: CASRTGGAGYRGEQYF; CDR3nt: TGTGCCAGCAGGACTGGGGGCGCCGGCTATCGTGGGGAGCAGTACTTC
abundance: NA; j_gene: TRBJ2-2; len: 17; d_gene: TRBD2; v_gene: TRBV4-1; CDR3aa: CASSQRVAGGGTGELFF; CDR3nt: TGCGCCAGCAGCCAACGAGTAGCGGGAGGAGGCACCGGGGAGCTGTTTTTT
abundance: once; j_gene: TRBJ1-1; len: 14; d_gene: TRBD1; v_gene: TRBV7-9; CDR3aa: CASSPGQGETEAFF; CDR3nt: TGTGCCAGCAGCCCAGGACAGGGTGAGACTGAAGCTTTCTTT
abundance: NA; j_gene: TRBJ2-5; len: 13; d_gene: TRBD2; v_gene: TRBV29-1; CDR3aa: CSHRGGGGETQYF; CDR3nt: TGCAGTCACCGTGGCGGGGGAGGCGAGACCCAGTACTTC
abundance: NA; j_gene: TRBJ2-5; len: 14; d_gene: NA; v_gene: TRBV3-1/TRBV3-2; CDR3aa: CASSPRAGQETQYF; CDR3nt: TGTGCCAGCAGCCCGAGGGCGGGTCAAGAGACCCAGTACTTC
abundance: NA; j_gene: TRBJ2-1; len: 13; d_gene: NA; v_gene: TRBV27; CDR3aa: CASGDLAYNEQFF; CDR3nt: TGTGCCAGCGGGGACTTAGCTTACAATGAGCAGTTCTTC
abundance: few; j_gene: TRBJ1-1; len: 13; d_gene: NA; v_gene: TRBV5-6; CDR3aa: CASSLISAGAAFF; CDR3nt: TGTGCCAGCAGCTTGATCTCAGCTGGGGCGGCTTTCTTT
abundance: NA; j_gene: TRBJ2-7; len: 14; d_gene: TRBD1; v_gene: TRBV29-1; CDR3aa: CSVADRVDSYEQYF; CDR3nt: TGCAGCGTTGCGGACAGGGTCGATAGCTACGAGCAGTACTTC
abundance: NA; j_gene: TRBJ1-5; len: 15; d_gene: NA; v_gene: TRBV15; CDR3aa: CATSRPRTGDQPQHF; CDR3nt: TGTGCCACCAGCAGACCGCGGACGGGGGATCAGCCCCAGCATTTT
abundance: NA; j_gene: TRBJ1-2; len: 15; d_gene: NA; v_gene: TRBV6-5; CDR3aa: CASSYSVGGAYGYTF; CDR3nt: TGTGCCAGCAGTTACTCGGTAGGGGGTGCCTATGGCTACACCTTC
abundance: NA; j_gene: TRBJ2-7; len: 20; d_gene: TRBD1; v_gene: TRBV5-8; CDR3aa: CASSPTGTGTPTGRSYEQYF; CDR3nt: TGTGCCAGCTCCCCGACCGGGACAGGGACACCGACAGGTCGAAGCTACGAGCAGTACTTC
abundance: once; j_gene: TRBJ1-1; len: 14; d_gene: NA; v_gene: TRBV11-2; CDR3aa: CASSLNTGNTEAFF; CDR3nt: TGTGCCAGCAGCTTAAATACAGGGAACACTGAAGCTTTCTTT
abundance: NA; j_gene: TRBJ1-5; len: 13; d_gene: NA; v_gene: TRBV2; CDR3aa: CASTGRVSQPQHF; CDR3nt: TGTGCCAGTACGGGGAGAGTGAGTCAGCCCCAGCATTTT
abundance: NA; j_gene: TRBJ2-2; len: 17; d_gene: TRBD1; v_gene: TRBV10-2; CDR3aa: CASRRFGTGSNTGELFF; CDR3nt: TGCGCCAGCAGGCGATTCGGGACAGGATCGAACACCGGGGAGCTGTTTTTT
abundance: NA; j_gene: TRBJ1-2; len: 12; d_gene: TRBD1; v_gene: TRBV6-5; CDR3aa: CASRRAGGDYTF; CDR3nt: TGTGCCAGCAGACGGGCAGGGGGCGACTACACCTTC
abundance: few; j_gene: TRBJ1-5; len: 13; d_gene: NA; v_gene: TRBV2; CDR3aa: CASSGGFNQPQHF; CDR3nt: TGTGCCAGCAGTGGAGGGTTTAATCAGCCCCAGCATTTT
abundance: NA; j_gene: TRBJ2-2; len: 15; d_gene: TRBD1; v_gene: TRBV7-9; CDR3aa: CASGYTGGSTGELFF; CDR3nt: TGTGCCAGCGGTTATACAGGGGGCAGTACCGGGGAGCTGTTTTTT
abundance: NA; j_gene: TRBJ2-3; len: 15; d_gene: NA; v_gene: TRBV6-2/TRBV6-3; CDR3aa: CASSTIRLSTDTQYF; CDR3nt: TGTGCCAGCAGTACCATCAGGTTAAGCACAGATACGCAGTATTTT
abundance: NA; j_gene: TRBJ1-5; len: 15; d_gene: NA; v_gene: TRBV6-5; CDR3aa: CASSYSGDKNQPQHF; CDR3nt: TGTGCCAGCAGTTACTCGGGGGACAAAAATCAGCCCCAGCATTTT
abundance: NA; j_gene: TRBJ1-1; len: 15; d_gene: NA; v_gene: TRBV7-2; CDR3aa: CASSSPGVRTTEAFF; CDR3nt: TGTGCCAGCAGCTCCCCCGGGGTCCGGACCACTGAAGCTTTCTTT
abundance: NA; j_gene: TRBJ2-5; len: 14; d_gene: TRBD2; v_gene: TRBV5-1; CDR3aa: CASSPGTTQETQYF; CDR3nt: TGCGCCAGCAGCCCGGGGACTACACAAGAGACCCAGTACTTC
abundance: once; j_gene: TRBJ2-2; len: 18; d_gene: TRBD2; v_gene: TRBV19; CDR3aa: CASSMGTSGSSITGELFF; CDR3nt: TGTGCCAGTAGTATGGGGACTAGCGGGAGCAGCATCACCGGGGAGCTGTTTTTT
abundance: NA; j_gene: TRBJ1-5; len: 15; d_gene: TRBD1; v_gene: TRBV19; CDR3aa: CASSTLTGGNQPQHF; CDR3nt: TGTGCCAGTAGTACCCTCACAGGGGGCAATCAGCCCCAGCATTTT
abundance: NA; j_gene: TRBJ2-7; len: 14; d_gene: NA; v_gene: TRBV19; CDR3aa: CASSMASANYEQYF; CDR3nt: TGTGCCAGTAGTATGGCCAGCGCCAACTACGAGCAGTACTTC
abundance: NA; j_gene: TRBJ1-3; len: 15; d_gene: NA; v_gene: TRBV11-2; CDR3aa: CASSSRSSSGNTIYF; CDR3nt: TGTGCCAGCAGCTCCCGATCTAGCTCTGGAAACACCATATATTTT
abundance: NA; j_gene: TRBJ2-2; len: 17; d_gene: TRBD2; v_gene: TRBV9; CDR3aa: CASSPGTSGSGTGELFF; CDR3nt: TGTGCCAGCAGCCCCGGGACTAGCGGGAGCGGTACCGGGGAGCTGTTTTTT
abundance: NA; j_gene: TRBJ1-1; len: 15; d_gene: NA; v_gene: TRBV6-2/TRBV6-3; CDR3aa: CASSSGGRENTEAFF; CDR3nt: TGTGCCAGCAGTTCGGGGGGCCGGGAGAACACTGAAGCTTTCTTT
abundance: NA; j_gene: TRBJ2-7; len: 15; d_gene: TRBD2; v_gene: TRBV7-9; CDR3aa: CASSSTGTSSYEQYF; CDR3nt: TGTGCCAGCAGCTCCACCGGGACTAGCTCCTACGAGCAGTACTTC
abundance: NA; j_gene: TRBJ1-2; len: 16; d_gene: NA; v_gene: TRBV7-9; CDR3aa: CASSLAGGETAGGYTF; CDR3nt: TGTGCCAGCAGCTTAGCCGGGGGGGAGACAGCGGGAGGCTACACCTTC
abundance: once; j_gene: TRBJ1-1; len: 14; d_gene: NA; v_gene: TRBV6-2/TRBV6-3; CDR3aa: CASSYAQRGTEAFF; CDR3nt: TGTGCCAGCAGTTACGCCCAAAGAGGCACTGAAGCTTTCTTT
abundance: once; j_gene: TRBJ2-3; len: 14; d_gene: NA; v_gene: TRBV5-1; CDR3aa: CASRMEGSVDTQYF; CDR3nt: TGCGCCAGCAGGATGGAGGGTAGCGTAGATACGCAGTATTTT
abundance: NA; j_gene: TRBJ2-5; len: 19; d_gene: NA; v_gene: TRBV21-1; CDR3aa: CASSKMGRLTGESVETQYF; CDR3nt: TGTGCCAGCAGCAAGATGGGTCGGTTGACAGGGGAGTCTGTGGAGACCCAGTACTTC
abundance: NA; j_gene: TRBJ2-2; len: 17; d_gene: TRBD2; v_gene: TRBV5-4; CDR3aa: CASSSLAGGRRTGELFF; CDR3nt: TGTGCCAGCAGTTCTCTAGCGGGAGGGCGAAGGACCGGGGAGCTGTTTTTT
abundance: NA; j_gene: TRBJ1-2; len: 14; d_gene: NA; v_gene: TRBV18; CDR3aa: CASSPPTSGYGYTF; CDR3nt: TGTGCCAGCTCACCACCCACGTCAGGCTATGGCTACACCTTC
abundance: NA; j_gene: TRBJ1-5; len: 16; d_gene: NA; v_gene: TRBV19; CDR3aa: CASKPIGIVRNQPQHF; CDR3nt: TGTGCCAGTAAACCGATCGGGATTGTACGCAATCAGCCCCAGCATTTT
abundance: NA; j_gene: TRBJ2-2; len: 16; d_gene: NA; v_gene: TRBV9; CDR3aa: CASSVAPQGNTGELFF; CDR3nt: TGTGCCAGCAGCGTAGCCCCACAGGGGAACACCGGGGAGCTGTTTTTT
abundance: NA; j_gene: TRBJ2-7; len: 11; d_gene: NA; v_gene: TRBV3-1/TRBV3-2; CDR3aa: CACGSAKEQYF; CDR3nt: TGTGCCTGCGGGTCGGCGAAGGAGCAGTACTTC
abundance: once; j_gene: TRBJ1-2; len: 11; d_gene: NA; v_gene: TRBV6-2/TRBV6-3; CDR3aa: CASSSGSGYTF; CDR3nt: TGTGCCAGCAGTTCAGGGTCCGGCTACACCTTC
abundance: NA; j_gene: TRBJ2-3; len: 14; d_gene: NA; v_gene: TRBV15; CDR3aa: CATSPPGVSDTQYF; CDR3nt: TGTGCCACCAGCCCCCCGGGGGTGTCGGATACGCAGTATTTT
abundance: NA; j_gene: TRBJ2-4; len: 14; d_gene: TRBD1; v_gene: TRBV6-5; CDR3aa: CASARTGGKNIQYF; CDR3nt: TGTGCCAGCGCCAGGACAGGGGGGAAAAACATTCAGTACTTC